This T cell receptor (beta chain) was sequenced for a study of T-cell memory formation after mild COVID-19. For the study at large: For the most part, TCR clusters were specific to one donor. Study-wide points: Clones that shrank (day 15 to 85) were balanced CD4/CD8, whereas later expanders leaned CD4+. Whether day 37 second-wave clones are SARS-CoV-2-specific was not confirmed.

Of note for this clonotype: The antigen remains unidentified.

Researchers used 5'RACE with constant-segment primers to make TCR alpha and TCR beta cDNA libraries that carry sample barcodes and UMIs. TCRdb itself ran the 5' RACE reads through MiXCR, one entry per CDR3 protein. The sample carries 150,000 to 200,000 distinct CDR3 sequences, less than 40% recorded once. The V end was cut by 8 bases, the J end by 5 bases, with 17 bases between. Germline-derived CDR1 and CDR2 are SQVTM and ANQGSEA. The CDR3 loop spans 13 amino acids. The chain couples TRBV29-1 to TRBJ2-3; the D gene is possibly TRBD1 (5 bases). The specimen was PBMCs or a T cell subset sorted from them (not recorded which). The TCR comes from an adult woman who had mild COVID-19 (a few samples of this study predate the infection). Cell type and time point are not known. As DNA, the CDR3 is TGCAGCCTCGCCCTGGGCCAGGGAGATACGCAGTATTTT. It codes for CSLALGQGDTQYF.